Listed below are T cell receptor beta chains from one sample, sequenced in a study of human T cells and chemical hapten exposure. TCRdb ran MiXCR on the RACE reads and lists one entry per CDR3 protein. The profile shows more than 65,000 distinct CDR3 sequences, around 7.8% of them singletons. The material was whole blood, obtained in connection with sensitization to the hapten diphenylcyclopropenone (DPC). The receptors were sampled from a woman aged 25 to 45 with alopecia areata. Some clones in this sample may be carry-over from other donors' samples. CDR3s include the opening cysteine and the closing phenylalanine or tryptophan. D genes are given only for firm matches. Size is stated for part of the rows, as once, few or many counts, or as a class when the clone is expanded.

- TRBJ2-5 few TRBV3-1 TGTGCCAGCAGCCAAGATTGGGGGGCAGAGACCCAGTACTTC CASSQDWGAETQYF
TRBD1 TRBJ1-1 many TRBV27 TGTGCCAGCAGCCAAAACAGGGGGAGGACTGAAGCTTTCTTT CASSQNRGRTEAFF
TRBD1 TRBJ1-5 many TRBV6-1 TGTGCCAGCAGAATTCTGCCGGGACAGGGGAGTCAGCCCCAGCATTTT CASRILPGQGSQPQHF
- TRBJ1-1 few TRBV12-3/TRBV12-4 TGTGCCAGCAGGCCTAATAAGAACCCCTACACTGAAGCTTTCTTT CASRPNKNPYTEAFF
- TRBJ2-6 many TRBV6-2/TRBV6-3 TGTGCCAGCAGTTACTCGATGTTTCAGGGGAGCTCTGGGGCCAACGTCCTGACTTTC CASSYSMFQGSSGANVLTF
TRBD1 TRBJ1-3 few TRBV3-1 TGTGCCAGCAGCCCTGACGCCTGGACAGGTGGGAGAAACACCATATATTTT CASSPDAWTGGRNTIYF
- TRBJ1-1 few TRBV5-1 TGCGCCAGCAGCCCGGCACCAACAGGGTGGAACACTGAAGCTTTCTTT CASSPAPTGWNTEAFF
- TRBJ2-2 many TRBV3-1 TGTGCCAGCAGCCCCCGGGGGGCAGGCACCGGGGAGCTGTTTTTT CASSPRGAGTGELFF
- TRBJ1-5 - TRBV27 TGTACCAGCAGTCCCAGACAGAGTCGGCAGCCCCAGCATTTT CTSSPRQSRQPQHF
- TRBJ2-3 many TRBV6-5 TGTGCCAGCAGCCGTGGGGGTGCAAGAGATACGCAGTATTTT CASSRGGARDTQYF
TRBD1 TRBJ1-1 - TRBV9 TGTGCCAGCAGCGACCCGGCGGGGGACAGAGGAGGCACTGAAGCTTTCTTT CASSDPAGDRGGTEAFF
- TRBJ1-5 many TRBV6-1 TGTGCCAGCAGTTCGACATATCAGCCCCAGCATTTT CASSSTYQPQHF
- TRBJ1-3 few TRBV4-2 TGTGCCAGCAGCCAATACCCCTTCATGGGAAACACCATATATTTT CASSQYPFMGNTIYF
TRBD2 TRBJ2-7 many TRBV20-1 TGCAGTGGAGGACTAGCGGGGAGGGAGCAGTACTTC CSGGLAGREQYF
TRBD2 TRBJ2-3 many TRBV6-2/TRBV6-3 TGTGCCAGCACCCCTAGCGGGTTGAGCACAGATACGCAGTATTTT CASTPSGLSTDTQYF
- TRBJ1-4 many TRBV7-2 TGTGCCAGCAGCCCCTATCTGGCTGAAAAACTGTTTTTT CASSPYLAEKLFF
TRBD2 TRBJ2-2 many TRBV20-1 TGCAGTGCTAGAGATACGCCGGGGAGGGGCACCGGGGAGCTGTTTTTT CSARDTPGRGTGELFF
- TRBJ2-5 many TRBV12-3/TRBV12-4 TGTGCCAGCAGTCTCTCGGGGGCTGTAGGACAAGAGACCCAGTACTTC CASSLSGAVGQETQYF
TRBD2 TRBJ2-3 many TRBV5-6 TGTGCCAGCAGTTATCCTCCGGGACTAGCGGGGGGGCCCGGCACAGATACGCAGTATTTT CASSYPPGLAGGPGTDTQYF
TRBD1 TRBJ1-5 - TRBV12-3/TRBV12-4 TGTGCCAGCAGTTTGGACAGGGCCGATAGCAATCAGCCCCAGCATTTT CASSLDRADSNQPQHF
- TRBJ1-1 - TRBV10-2 TGCGCCAGCAGAAGGACCTTGAACACTGAAGCTTTCTTT CASRRTLNTEAFF
TRBD2 TRBJ2-7 many TRBV7-9 TGTGCCAGCAGCATCATGACTAGCGGGGTAATCTACGAGCAGTACTTC CASSIMTSGVIYEQYF
- TRBJ1-2 many TRBV4-2 TGTGCCAGCAGCCAGTTCAGGAACAATGGCTACACCTTC CASSQFRNNGYTF
- TRBJ1-6 many TRBV3-1 TGTGCCAGCACCCATGGGGGACATTCACCCCTCCACTTT CASTHGGHSPLHF
TRBD2 TRBJ2-3 few TRBV10-3 TGTGCCATCGGGAGCGGGGCTAGCACAGATACGCAGTATTTT CAIGSGASTDTQYF
- TRBJ1-4 many TRBV2 TGTGCCAGCGACCAGCGTAATGAAAAACTGTTTTTT CASDQRNEKLFF
- TRBJ2-7 many TRBV10-3 TGTGCCATCAGTGATGCGGATGAAACCCCCGAGCAGTACTTC CAISDADETPEQYF
TRBD1 TRBJ1-2 many TRBV12-3/TRBV12-4 TGTGCCAGCAGTTTAGTGGGGGGACAGGGGCTCGGCTACACCTTC CASSLVGGQGLGYTF
- TRBJ2-3 - TRBV3-1 TGTGCCAGCAGCCCCCGTGCCCGGGGGAACACAGATACGCAGTATTTT CASSPRARGNTDTQYF
- TRBJ1-2 many TRBV20-1 TGCAGTGCTAGCTCTGTCCAGGCGGGCTACACCTTC CSASSVQAGYTF
TRBD1 TRBJ2-7 many TRBV4-2 TGTGCCAGCAGCCAAGCGGCTGACAGGGGGATTTACGAGCAGTACTTC CASSQAADRGIYEQYF
TRBD1 TRBJ2-3 few TRBV7-9 TGTGCCAGCAACTCGGACAGGGGGCTCTATGATACGCAGTATTTT CASNSDRGLYDTQYF
TRBD2 TRBJ2-7 many TRBV3-1 TGTGCCAGCAGCCATGGGGACTACCCGGAGTACTTC CASSHGDYPEYF
- TRBJ1-1 - TRBV7-9 TGTGCCAGCAGCCCCTCCCATGCGTGGGGCACTGAAGCTTTCTTT CASSPSHAWGTEAFF
- TRBJ1-5 many TRBV6-6 TGTGCCAGCAGTTACCCCCCCCAAGCGTTCAATCAGCCCCAGCATTTT CASSYPPQAFNQPQHF
- TRBJ1-4 many TRBV6-1 TGTGCCAGCAGTGAACCATACAGACACTTCGATAATGAAAAACTGTTTTTT CASSEPYRHFDNEKLFF
- TRBJ1-1 medium-sized TRBV4-1 TGCGCCAGCAGCCTTACCCCCGCGGGATTGCAGACTGAAGCTTTCTTT CASSLTPAGLQTEAFF
TRBD1 TRBJ1-5 - TRBV6-2/TRBV6-3 TGTGCCAGCACCGACGGCGACAGGGGGTCTAGTCAGCCCCGACATTTT CASTDGDRGSSQPRHF
- TRBJ2-7 many TRBV30 TGTGCCTGGAGTAACACTTACGAGCAGTACTTC CAWSNTYEQYF
- TRBJ2-7 few TRBV27 TGTGCCAGCAGTACCTTTCTGACAGGAGACGAGCAGTACTTC CASSTFLTGDEQYF
- TRBJ2-3 few TRBV5-1 TGCGCCAGCAGCTTGGGTGGCTATCTTGCCGTAGATACGCAGTATTTT CASSLGGYLAVDTQYF
- TRBJ2-1 - TRBV7-6 TGTGCCAGCAGCCAGCCGGGACGAGGGCATGAGCAGTTCTTC CASSQPGRGHEQFF
- TRBJ2-3 many TRBV6-6 TGTGCCAGCAGTTATAACGGGGGAAGTGGAGATACGCAGTATTTT CASSYNGGSGDTQYF
- TRBJ1-2 many TRBV12-3/TRBV12-4 TGTGCCAGCAGTCCAAGGACAGTTAACTATGGCTACACCTTC CASSPRTVNYGYTF
TRBD2 TRBJ2-3 many TRBV5-1 TGCGCCAGCAGCTCCGGGACTAGGACGGGCACAGATACGCAGTATTTT CASSSGTRTGTDTQYF
- TRBJ2-1 many TRBV29-1 TGCAGCGTTGGCCCCCCGGTTAGCGATGAGCAGTTCTTC CSVGPPVSDEQFF
- TRBJ1-4 many TRBV4-2 TGTGCCAGCAGCCAAGTCGATGGTGCAACTAATGAAAAACTGTTTTTT CASSQVDGATNEKLFF
- TRBJ2-1 many TRBV24-1 TGTGCCACCAGTGACCGGTGGAACAATGAGCAGTTCTTC CATSDRWNNEQFF
TRBD1 TRBJ2-7 many TRBV18 TGTGCCAGCTCCCAGGGGGTCCCGTACGAGCAGTACTTC CASSQGVPYEQYF
- TRBJ2-7 few TRBV5-6 TGTGCCAGCAGCCTCGACCGCCGGAGTGAGCAGTACTTC CASSLDRRSEQYF
- TRBJ1-1 many TRBV29-1 TGCAGCGTTGTTAACCCAATCCCGAACACTGAAGCTTTCTTT CSVVNPIPNTEAFF
- TRBJ2-7 few TRBV5-4 TGTGCCAGCAGCGCAGGGCCTAGATTAACCACCGACGAGCAGTACTTC CASSAGPRLTTDEQYF
- TRBJ2-1 many TRBV20-1 TGCAGTGCTCCCTTGAGCTCCTACAATGAGCAGTTCTTC CSAPLSSYNEQFF
- TRBJ2-7 few TRBV3-1 TGTGCCAGCAGCCCCCGGGACATGGACTACGAGCAGTACTTC CASSPRDMDYEQYF
- TRBJ2-7 - TRBV7-9 TGTGCCAGCAGCTTGGCCGCGGCGCCCGAGCAGTACTTC CASSLAAAPEQYF
TRBD2 TRBJ2-1 many TRBV7-9 TGTGCCAGCTCACCTAGCGGGGCCTACAATGAGCAGTTCTTC CASSPSGAYNEQFF
TRBD1 TRBJ1-2 few TRBV29-1 TGCAGCGCCCAGACAGGGGGTGTAGCAGGCTACACCTTC CSAQTGGVAGYTF